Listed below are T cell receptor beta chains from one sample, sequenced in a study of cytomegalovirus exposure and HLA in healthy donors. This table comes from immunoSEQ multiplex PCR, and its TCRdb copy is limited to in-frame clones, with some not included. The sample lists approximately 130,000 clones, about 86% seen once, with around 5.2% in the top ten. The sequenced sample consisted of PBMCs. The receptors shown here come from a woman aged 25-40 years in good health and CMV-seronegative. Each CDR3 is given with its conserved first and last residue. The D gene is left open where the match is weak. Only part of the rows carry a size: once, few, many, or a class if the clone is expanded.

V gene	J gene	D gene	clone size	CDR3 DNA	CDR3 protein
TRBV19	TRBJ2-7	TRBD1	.	TGTGCCAGTAGTGCCGGACAGGGGTGGGCCGAGCAGTACTTC	CASSAGQGWAEQYF
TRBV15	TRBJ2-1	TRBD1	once	TGTGCCACCAGCAGAGATCCGCCAAGGGGGCCCTATGAGCAGTTCTTC	CATSRDPPRGPYEQFF
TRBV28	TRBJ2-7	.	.	TGTGCCAGCTCAGGAGGGCCGGGGGCCTACGAGCAGTACTTC	CASSGGPGAYEQYF
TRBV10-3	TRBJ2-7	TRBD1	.	TGTGCCATCAGTGCGCCGGGACAGGGTGACTACGAGCAGTACTTC	CAISAPGQGDYEQYF
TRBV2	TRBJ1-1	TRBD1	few	TGTGCCAGCAGTGAAAGGACAGGGTCAAACACTGAAGCTTTCTTT	CASSERTGSNTEAFF
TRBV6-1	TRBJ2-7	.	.	TGTGCCAGCAGTGAAGAGGGGCAGGCCTCTGGCCTAGAGCAGTACTTC	CASSEEGQASGLEQYF
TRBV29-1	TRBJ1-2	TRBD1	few	TGCAGCGTGACAGGGGACGGCTACACCTTC	CSVTGDGYTF
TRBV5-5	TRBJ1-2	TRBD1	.	TGTGCCAGCAGCCCCCCGGGGACAGGAGTATATGGCTACACCTTC	CASSPPGTGVYGYTF
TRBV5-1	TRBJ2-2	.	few	TGCGCCAGCAGCTTGGATGCGGGATTGAACACCGGGGAGCTGTTTTTT	CASSLDAGLNTGELFF
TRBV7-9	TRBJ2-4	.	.	TGTGCCAGCACTCCCGACCGGGGAGCCAAAAACATTCAGTACTTC	CASTPDRGAKNIQYF
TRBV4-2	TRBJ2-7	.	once	TGTGCCAGCAGCCAAGAGGACAGAATACTCTACGAGCAGTACTTC	CASSQEDRILYEQYF
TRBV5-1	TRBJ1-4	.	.	TGCGCCAGCAGAGAGCCGAACCGAAATGAAAAACTGTTTTTT	CASREPNRNEKLFF
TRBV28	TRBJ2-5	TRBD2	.	TGTGCCAGCAGCCGGACTAGCGGGGGGCCCAGTGGAACCCAGTACTTC	CASSRTSGGPSGTQYF
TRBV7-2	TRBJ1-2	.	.	TGTGCCAGCAGCCCCCAACAGGGCTCGGGAGGCTACACCTTC	CASSPQQGSGGYTF
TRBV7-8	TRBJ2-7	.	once	TGTGCCAGCAGCACCCCCCGTCGACAGAAACCCTACGAGCAGTACTTC	CASSTPRRQKPYEQYF
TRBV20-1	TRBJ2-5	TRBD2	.	TGCAGTGTGCGGGGGGGAGAGACCCAGTACTTC	CSVRGGETQYF
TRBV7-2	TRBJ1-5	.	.	TGTGCCAGCAGCTTGGGAGCTTCTCAGCCCCAGCATTTT	CASSLGASQPQHF
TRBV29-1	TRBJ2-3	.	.	TGCAGCGTTGAGGGACTCACCACAGATACGCAGTATTTT	CSVEGLTTDTQYF
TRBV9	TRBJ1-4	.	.	TGTGCCAGCAGCGTAGGGCAGGTTAATGAAAAACTGTTTTTT	CASSVGQVNEKLFF
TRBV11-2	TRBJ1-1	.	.	TGTGCCAGCAGCTTAGTAGTTCAATCTGAAGCTTTCTTT	CASSLVVQSEAFF
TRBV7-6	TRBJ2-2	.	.	TGTGCCAGCTCCCTGTCCGGGGAGCTGTTTTTT	CASSLSGELFF
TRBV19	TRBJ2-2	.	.	TGTGCCAGTAGTACAGGGTACCCCGGGGAGCTGTTTTTT	CASSTGYPGELFF
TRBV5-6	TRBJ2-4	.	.	TGTGCCAGCAGCGGCGGGGCCTTAGTAGCCAAAAACATTCAGTACTTC	CASSGGALVAKNIQYF
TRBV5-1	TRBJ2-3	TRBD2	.	TGCGCCAGCAGCTCCACCTTGGCGGGAGGGATCACAGATACGCAGTATTTT	CASSSTLAGGITDTQYF
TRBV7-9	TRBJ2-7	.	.	TGTGCCAGCAGCCCCAGGGGTACCCCACACGAGCAGTACTTC	CASSPRGTPHEQYF
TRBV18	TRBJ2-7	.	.	TGTGCCAGCTCACCATACTCTAGCAGGCGCTCCTACGAGCAGTACTTC	CASSPYSSRRSYEQYF
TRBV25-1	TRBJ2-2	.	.	TGTGCCAGCAGTGGCCAGCGGGCGAACACCGGGGAGCTGTTTTTT	CASSGQRANTGELFF
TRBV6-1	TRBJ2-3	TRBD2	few	TGTGCCAGCAAATACCAGCGGGAGGGTGGAAATACGCAGTATTTT	CASKYQREGGNTQYF
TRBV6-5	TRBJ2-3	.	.	TGTGCCAGCAGTTACGAGGACAGTGGTACAGATACGCAGTATTTT	CASSYEDSGTDTQYF
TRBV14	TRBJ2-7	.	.	TGTGCCAGCAGCCGCCTCAGGGGTTCCCTCTACGAGCAGTACTTC	CASSRLRGSLYEQYF
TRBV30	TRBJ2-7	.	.	TGTGCCTGGGCAGGGGGAGGTTACGAGCAGTACTTC	CAWAGGGYEQYF
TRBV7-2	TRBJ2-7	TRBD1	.	TGTGCCAGCAGCTGGGACAGAAACGAGCAGTACTTC	CASSWDRNEQYF
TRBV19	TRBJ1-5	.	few	TGTGCCAGCCGCCCCGTGGGCAGAGGCAATCAGCCCCAGCATTTT	CASRPVGRGNQPQHF
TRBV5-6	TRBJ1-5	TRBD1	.	TGTGCCAGCAGCTTAATGGACAGGGGGAAGTGGGGCAATCAGCCCCAGCATTTT	CASSLMDRGKWGNQPQHF
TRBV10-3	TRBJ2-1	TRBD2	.	TGTGCCATCAGCGGGACTAGCGGGGCCAACAATGAGCAGTTCTTC	CAISGTSGANNEQFF
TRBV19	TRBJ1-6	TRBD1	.	TGTGCCAGTAGTATCCAGACAGGGGGCAATTCACCCCTCCACTTT	CASSIQTGGNSPLHF
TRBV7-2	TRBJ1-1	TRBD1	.	TGTGCCAGCAGCTTTGGGGACAGGGCGAACACTGAAGCTTTCTTT	CASSFGDRANTEAFF
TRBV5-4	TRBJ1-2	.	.	TGTGCCAGCAGCCAGACAGGTCCCGGTGGCTACACCTTC	CASSQTGPGGYTF
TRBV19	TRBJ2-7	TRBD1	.	TGTGCCAGTGCTCCCCTCCACAGGGGATTCAACGAGCAGTACTTC	CASAPLHRGFNEQYF
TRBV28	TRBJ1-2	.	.	TGTGCCAGCAGTTCCCTCTACGGACTCACCCCGGGCTATGGCTACACCTTC	CASSSLYGLTPGYGYTF
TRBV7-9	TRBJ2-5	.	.	TGTGCCAGCAGCTTAGCGGTAAGGGGAGAGACCCAGTACTTC	CASSLAVRGETQYF
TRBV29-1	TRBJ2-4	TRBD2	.	TGCAGCGTTGAAACTAGCGGGGAAGACATTCAGTACTTC	CSVETSGEDIQYF
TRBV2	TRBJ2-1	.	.	TGTGCCAGCAGTGAAGAGCGGGCGTCCTACAATGAGCAGTTCTTC	CASSEERASYNEQFF
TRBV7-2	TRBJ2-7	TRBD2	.	TGTGCCAGCAGCTTAGCGGAGGCGGGAGGGCAGTACGAGCAGTACTTC	CASSLAEAGGQYEQYF
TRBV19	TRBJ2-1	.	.	TGTGCCAGTAGTATAGTAGGCAGGGGATCCTACAATGAGCAGTTCTTC	CASSIVGRGSYNEQFF
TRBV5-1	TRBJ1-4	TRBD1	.	TGCGCCAGCAGCTTGGGGGGACAGCGCGCTAATGAAAAACTGTTTTTT	CASSLGGQRANEKLFF
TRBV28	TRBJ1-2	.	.	TGTGCCAGCAGTTTTCTTTCGGCAGGGGATGGCTACACCTTC	CASSFLSAGDGYTF
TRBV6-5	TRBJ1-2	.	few	TGTGCCAGCAGTTACTCGAGATTTGGGACACGTGATTTC	CASSYSRFGTRDF
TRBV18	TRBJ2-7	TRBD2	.	TGTGCCAGCTCACCACCGGGACTAGCGGGAGTGGGGTACTTC	CASSPPGLAGVGYF
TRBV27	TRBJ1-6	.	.	TGTGCCAGCAGTGCCCAGTCCGGGGGGGGGCGCAGATCACCCCTCCACTTT	CASSAQSGGGRRSPLHF